This is a list of T cell receptor beta chains from one sample in a study of shared clonotypes between healthy human individuals. Assay: immunoSEQ multiplex PCR; the TCRdb copy retains only in-frame clones and omits some. Of nearly 2 million clones in the sample, about 95% were seen once. The specimen sequenced was naive CD8+ T cells sorted from blood. These receptors were taken from a man aged 18 to 29 in good health. CDR3s include the opening cysteine and the closing phenylalanine or tryptophan. D genes are given only for firm matches. Not all rows give a size; the values are once, few, many and, for expanded clones, a class.

v_call	j_call	d_call	clone_size	cdr3_nt	cdr3_aa
TRBV30	TRBJ1-4	.	.	TGTGCCTGGATCCCCCTCAGGGGAACCGGTGAAAAACTGTTTTTT	CAWIPLRGTGEKLFF
TRBV6-6	TRBJ1-1	TRBD1	.	TGTGCCAGCAGACGGACAGGAGGGTTCCTCAACACTGAAGCTTTCTTT	CASRRTGGFLNTEAFF
TRBV11-1	TRBJ2-1	.	.	TGTGCCAGCAGTCTAAACGGCCATGAGCAGTTCTTC	CASSLNGHEQFF
TRBV6-1	TRBJ2-1	.	.	TGTGCCAGCAGTGAAGCAGCGTGGTCCCACAACAATGAGCAGTTCTTC	CASSEAAWSHNNEQFF
TRBV28	TRBJ2-6	.	once	TGTGCCAGCAGGGCTGGGGCCAACGTCCTGACTTTC	CASRAGANVLTF
TRBV10-3	TRBJ1-1	.	.	TGTGCCATCAGTGAGGGGGGGTTAAAAGAAGCTTTCTTT	CAISEGGLKEAFF
TRBV7-9	TRBJ2-7	.	.	TGTGCCAGCAGCTTATTGGGAACCTCCTACGAGCAGTACTTC	CASSLLGTSYEQYF
TRBV11-2	TRBJ2-7	.	.	TGTGCCAGCAGCTTAGATAAAACAGGAGGTCCCGAGCAGTACTTC	CASSLDKTGGPEQYF
TRBV30	TRBJ1-4	TRBD1	.	TGTGCCTGGAGTGCTGGGACAGGCCTCGAAAAACTGTTTTTT	CAWSAGTGLEKLFF
TRBV9	TRBJ2-7	.	.	TGTGCCAGCAGCGTAGCCGATAACTACGAGCAGTACTTC	CASSVADNYEQYF
TRBV13	TRBJ2-1	TRBD2	.	TGTGCCAGCACGGAAATGACTAGCGGGCGGGCCTTCGAAAATGAGCAGTTCTTC	CASTEMTSGRAFENEQFF
TRBV13	TRBJ2-5	TRBD2	once	TGTGCCAGCAGCCTGGGACTAGCGGGAGGGCGGTCCCAAGAGACCCAGTACTTC	CASSLGLAGGRSQETQYF
TRBV6-5	TRBJ2-2	.	.	TGTGCCAGCAGTTATCAAAACACCGGGGAGCTGTTTTTT	CASSYQNTGELFF
TRBV13	TRBJ2-7	.	.	TGTGCCAGCAGCTCGAGAACTGGGGTAAACGAGCAGTACTTC	CASSSRTGVNEQYF
TRBV2	TRBJ2-5	.	.	TGTGCCAGCAGTGGTACCCCTGGGGAGACCCAGTACTTC	CASSGTPGETQYF
TRBV28	TRBJ2-7	TRBD1	.	TGTGCCAGCAGGGGACAGGGTACCTACGAGCAGTACTTC	CASRGQGTYEQYF
TRBV7-9	TRBJ2-7	TRBD1	.	TGTGCCAGCAGCTCCGCCGCCACAGGGGCCTACGAGCAGTACTTC	CASSSAATGAYEQYF
TRBV30	TRBJ2-1	TRBD2	.	TGTGCCTGGAGTGTAGGTAGCCCTAGCGGGGGGAATGAGCAGTTCTTC	CAWSVGSPSGGNEQFF
TRBV7-9	TRBJ2-1	TRBD2	.	TGTGCCAGCAGCTTTTTGGGAGCGGGAGGAGGTGAGCAGTTCTTC	CASSFLGAGGGEQFF
TRBV13	TRBJ2-7	.	.	TGTGCCAGCAGCCCCAGGACAGCCTCCTACGAGCAGTACTTC	CASSPRTASYEQYF
TRBV4-1	TRBJ2-1	.	once	TGCGCCAGCAGCCCTGAGCCCGAATTGACATTGACCTACAATGAGCAGTTCTTC	CASSPEPELTLTYNEQFF
TRBV9	TRBJ1-4	TRBD1	.	TGTGCCAGCAGCCCCGAGGGACAGAGGGATGAAAAACTGTTTTTT	CASSPEGQRDEKLFF
TRBV9	TRBJ1-1	.	.	TGTGCCAGCAGCACCGGGGGCACTGAAGCTTTCTTT	CASSTGGTEAFF
TRBV11-1	TRBJ1-6	TRBD1	.	TGTGCCAGCAGCTTAGCGACAGGGGGTAGTTCACCCCTCCACTTT	CASSLATGGSSPLHF
TRBV5-6	TRBJ1-1	.	few	TGTGCCAGCAGCTTGGTTGCCAACACTGAAGCTTTCTTT	CASSLVANTEAFF
TRBV5-4	TRBJ2-3	.	.	TGTGCCAGCAGCTTGGTGGGATCTAGCACAGATACGCAGTATTTT	CASSLVGSSTDTQYF
TRBV11-3	TRBJ1-5	.	.	TGTGCCAGCAGCTTAGATCCCCATCAGCCCCAGCATTTT	CASSLDPHQPQHF